These 14 T cell receptor beta chains were sequenced from one sample in a study of shared clonotypes between healthy human individuals. Clones were sequenced by immunoSEQ multiplex PCR, and TCRdb holds only the in-frame ones, with some missing. The sample has 800,000 or so clones; 95% to 97% are singletons. CD45RO-negative, CCR7-selected cells formed the naive CD8 fraction, which excluded terminally differentiated effector memory CD45RA+ cells. Sequenced material: naive CD8+ T cells sorted from blood. These receptors were obtained from a man aged 25-45 years in good health.

As DNA, the CDR3 is TGTGCCAGCAGCTTCACCGGCGAGCAGTACTTC. Translated: CASSFTGEQYF. This rearrangement joins TRBV11-2 to TRBJ2-7, with D hard to call. V lost 3 bases, J lost 6 bases, and 6 bases lay in between. The V gene's germline CDR1 is SGHAT and CDR2 FQNNGV. The CDR3 is 11 residues long.

The chain couples TRBV7-2 to TRBJ2-7; 7 bases line up with TRBD2. The CDR3 has 13 amino acids. The germline CDR1 and CDR2 sequences are SGHTA and FQGNSA. J gave up 3 bases and V 5 bases, and 4 bases lay outside the gene matches. CDR3 in amino acids: CASSLGGRYEQYF. CDR3 coding DNA: TGTGCCAGCAGCCTGGGAGGGCGCTACGAGCAGTACTTC.

The J gene is TRBJ2-7, the V gene TRBV7-9; D perhaps matches TRBD1 (5 bases). The CDR3 is 15 amino acids. Per the germline V gene, CDR1 is SEHNR and CDR2 is FQNEAQ (reference sequence). Between the trimmed V and J ends, which lost 5 bases and 2 bases, there was a span of 16 bases. Written as DNA, the CDR3 is TGTGCCAGCAGCCCCCCCCTGACAGATACCTACGAGCAGTACTTC. Protein: CASSPPLTDTYEQYF.

This clone was recorded once. The rearrangement links TRBV2 to TRBJ2-7, with 8 bases fitting TRBD1. The CDR3 has 14 amino acids. CDR1 and CDR2 (germline): SNHLY, FYNNEI. Trimming at V came to 8 bases and at J to 1 base, leaving 7 bases not matched to a gene. The chain's CDR3 is CASEDRADSYEQYF. The CDR3 DNA follows: TGTGCCAGCGAGGACAGGGCCGATTCCTACGAGCAGTACTTC.

In the case of this clone: Other DNA sequences of this sample code for an identical CDR3. The gene calls are TRBV7-9 and TRBJ2-1, with D perhaps matching TRBD2 (6 bases). The germline gives CDR1 SEHNR, CDR2 FQNEAQ (reference sequence). The length of the CDR3 is 14 residues. V lost 1 base, J lost 3 bases, and 7 bases lay in between. The CDR3 region has the DNA TGTGCCAGCAGCTTAGGCGGGAACTACAATGAGCAGTTCTTC. This codes for CASSLGGNYNEQFF.

The rearrangement joins TRBV27 to TRBJ2-6; D possibly corresponds to TRBD1 (5 bases). CDR1 is MNHEY, CDR2 SMNVEV, per germline (reference sequence). The length of the CDR3 is 15 residues. Trimming pared 5 bases from V and 4 bases from J, leaving 12 bases between. CDR3 DNA sequence: TGTGCCAGCAGTAAGGGGCCTTCGGGGGCCAACGTCCTGACTTTC. Protein: CASSKGPSGANVLTF.

The chain carries TRBV28 and TRBJ1-5; no clear D. CDR3 length: 15 amino acids. Germline CDR1 MDHEN, CDR2 SYDVKM. Trimming shortened V by 1 base and J by 0 bases, and 7 bases separated the two germline ends. CDR3 bases: TGTGCCAGCAGTTTATTAGAGGGTAGCAATCAGCCCCAGCATTTT. It specifies CASSLLEGSNQPQHF.

This clone was found once. This rearrangement joins TRBV5-1 to TRBJ1-1; D might be TRBD1 (5 bases). V lost 5 bases, J lost 7 bases, and 18 bases lay in between. Germline V gene sequence: CDR1 SGHRS, CDR2 YFSETQ. There are 14 residues in the CDR3. The CDR3 here is CASRPKNGHGEAFF. Here the CDR3 DNA reads TGCGCCAGCAGACCAAAAAATGGACACGGTGAAGCTTTCTTT.

This clone has a single count. The sample contains more than one DNA sequence encoding this CDR3. The V gene is TRBV5-4, the J gene TRBJ2-5; no clear D. Germline V CDR1 and CDR2: SGHNT, YYREEE (reference sequence). The CDR3 runs 13 residues. The germline V and J ends were trimmed by 1 base and 2 bases, with 6 bases remaining between them. The CDR3 loop reads CASSLLGQETQYF. The CDR3 DNA is TGTGCCAGCAGCTTGCTTGGGCAAGAGACCCAGTACTTC.

The gene calls are TRBV6-1 and TRBJ2-3, with a weak D call TRBD2 (5 bases). The V end was cut by 1 base, the J end by 7 bases, with 6 bases between. This CDR3 comprises 12 residues. CDR1 is MNHNS and CDR2 is SASEGT in the germline V gene. CDR3 DNA sequence: TGTGCCAGCAGTGAAGTAGCGTATACGCAGTATTTT. The encoded protein is CASSEVAYTQYF.

This clone occurred once. The rearrangement joins TRBV30 to TRBJ2-3; tentative D call: TRBD2 (7 bases). V dropped 0 bases and J dropped 1 base, with 11 bases sitting between them. The length of the CDR3 is 15 residues. Germline V gene sequence: CDR1 GTSNPN, CDR2 SVGIG (reference sequence). The CDR3 bases are TGTGCCTGGAGTGTGGGGGGGCGCGGCACAGATACGCAGTATTTT. This translates into CAWSVGGRGTDTQYF.

Remarks on this clone: This CDR3 is also generated by other DNA sequences in the sample. V is TRBV9 and J is TRBJ2-3; D is possibly TRBD2 (5 bases). The CDR3 is made up of 15 amino acids. The germline gives CDR1 SGDLS, CDR2 YYNGEE. Trimming shortened V by 0 bases and J by 3 bases, and 11 bases separated the two germline ends. The CDR3 spells CASSVDGIGTDTQYF. The CDR3 DNA reads as TGTGCCAGCAGCGTAGACGGGATAGGAACAGATACGCAGTATTTT.

The genes are TRBV7-3 and TRBJ2-3; 12 positions match TRBD2. Germline V CDR1 and CDR2: SGHTA, FQGTGA. V shed 5 bases and J 4 bases; nucleotides not matched to a gene: 7. The CDR3 has 16 residues. CDR3 sequence: CASSTLAGGPSDTQYF. The CDR3 DNA sequence: TGTGCCAGCAGCACCCTAGCGGGAGGGCCCTCAGATACGCAGTATTTT.

The chain joins TRBV25-1 to TRBJ2-7; TRBD1 matches at 7 bases. The CDR3 covers 14 residues. With V trimmed by 3 bases and J by 5 bases, 7 bases remained unmatched. Germline-derived CDR1 and CDR2 are MGHDK and SYGVNS. CDR3 sequence (DNA): TGTGCCAGCAGTGACGGGACAGCTTACGACGAGCAGTACTTC. Its protein is CASSDGTAYDEQYF.